The text below deals with one TCR beta chain. What it binds is unknown. Profiling relied on immunoSEQ multiplex PCR, and the TCRdb table lists in-frame clones only, not all of them. The sample consists of 95,000 to 100,000 clones, 85% to 90% of them appearing once. These data belong to a study of T cell responses to AZD1222 COVID-19 vaccine. This CDR3 is built from 19 residues. The study, taken as a whole, reports: Regions 160-218 and 743-854 dominated among vaccine-associated CD4 TCRs spanning spike. Baseline antibody screening turned up just a handful of seropositive AZD1222 recipients. In a largely white British group with more females than males, clonal diversity was possibly underestimated.

This chain connects TRBV21-1 to TRBJ1-4; TRBD1, the table's D call, was not compared with the DNA. TRBV21-1 is marked as a pseudogene. The sample consisted of peripheral blood, taken on day 0 of AZD1222 vaccination. The TCR comes from an adult in good health. CDR3 residues: CASSNMPDRKTSFGEKLFF. CDR3 coding DNA: TGTGCCAGCAGCAACATGCCGGACAGAAAAACTAGTTTTGGGGAAAAACTGTTTTTT.